This entry describes one T cell receptor (beta chain). The data originate from a study of cytomegalovirus exposure and HLA in healthy donors. The PCR had 60 Vbeta and 13 Jbeta primers. Measured with immunoSEQ multiplex PCR; TCRdb has only the in-frame clones, and not every one. This table has approximately 110,000 clones, around three quarters appearing once. V lost 0 bases and J lost 8, with 16 bases in between. CDR1 and CDR2 (germline): LGHNA, YSLEER. CDR3 length equals 15 residues. Sequenced input: PBMCs. The clonotype originates from a woman aged 25 to 39 in good health and CMV-seronegative. The rearrangement joins TRBV4-3 to TRBJ1-2; D perhaps matches TRBD1 (5 bases). As DNA, the CDR3 is TGCGCCAGCAGCCAAGATTCTGGGCCCCCAGGGGGCTACACCTTC. Translation: CASSQDSGPPGGYTF.